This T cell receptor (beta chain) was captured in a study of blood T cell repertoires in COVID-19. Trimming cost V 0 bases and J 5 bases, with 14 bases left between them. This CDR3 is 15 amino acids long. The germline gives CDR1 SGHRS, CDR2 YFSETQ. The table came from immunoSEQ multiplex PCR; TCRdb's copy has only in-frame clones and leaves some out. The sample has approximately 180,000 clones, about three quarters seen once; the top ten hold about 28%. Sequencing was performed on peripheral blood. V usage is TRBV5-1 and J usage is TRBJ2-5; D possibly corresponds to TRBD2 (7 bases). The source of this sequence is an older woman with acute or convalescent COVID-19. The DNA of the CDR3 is TGCGCCAGCAGCTTGGAGGGGGGGCTATGGGAGACCCAGTACTTC. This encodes CASSLEGGLWETQYF. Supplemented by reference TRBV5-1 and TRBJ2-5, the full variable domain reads KAGVTQTPRYLIKTRGQQVTLSCSPISGHRSVSWYQQTPGQGLQFLFEYFSETQRNKGNFPGRFSGRQFSNSRSEMNVSTLELGDSALYLCASSLEGGLWETQYFGPGTRLLVL.